This is a list of T cell receptor beta chains from one sample in a study of blood T cells in healthy people across ages. TCRdb independently ran MiXCR on the 5' RACE reads; one entry per CDR3 protein. This table holds 870,000 or so distinct CDR3 sequences, more than 25% found once. The sequenced material came from blood. The receptors were gathered from a woman aged 80 or over in good health. Both conserved end residues are part of each CDR3. A D gene is named only where the DNA matches it firmly. Expanded clones get a size class; other rows say once, few or many, or leave the size out.

CDR3 protein: CASSYPRGGQGSYEQYF
CDR3 DNA: TGTGCCAGCAGTTACCCACGGGGAGGACAAGGGTCCTACGAGCAGTACTTC
V gene: TRBV6-2/TRBV6-3
clone size: many
D gene: -
J gene: TRBJ2-7

CDR3 protein: CAISEQVSNQPQHF
CDR3 DNA: TGTGCCATCAGTGAACAAGTTAGCAATCAGCCCCAGCATTTT
V gene: TRBV10-3
clone size: -
D gene: -
J gene: TRBJ1-5

CDR3 protein: CASSLRGDSYGYTF
CDR3 DNA: TGTGCCAGCAGCTTAAGGGGGGACAGCTATGGCTACACCTTC
V gene: TRBV11-2
clone size: many
D gene: TRBD1
J gene: TRBJ1-2

CDR3 protein: CASGLAGVIYNEQFF
CDR3 DNA: TGTGCCAGCGGACTAGCGGGGGTTATCTACAATGAGCAGTTCTTC
V gene: TRBV7-2
clone size: many
D gene: TRBD2
J gene: TRBJ2-1

CDR3 protein: CASSQQGTGELFF
CDR3 DNA: TGTGCCAGCAGTCAACAGGGAACCGGGGAGCTGTTTTTT
V gene: TRBV12-3/TRBV12-4
clone size: many
D gene: -
J gene: TRBJ2-2

CDR3 protein: CASSPGLAATETQYF
CDR3 DNA: TGTGCTAGCAGCCCGGGACTAGCGGCGACAGAGACCCAGTACTTC
V gene: TRBV7-7
clone size: many
D gene: TRBD2
J gene: TRBJ2-5

CDR3 protein: CASSFPERLAKNIQYF
CDR3 DNA: TGTGCCAGCAGCTTCCCGGAGCGGTTAGCCAAAAACATTCAGTACTTC
V gene: TRBV7-9
clone size: -
D gene: -
J gene: TRBJ2-4

CDR3 protein: CASIAAGAGMNTEAFF
CDR3 DNA: TGTGCCAGCATAGCGGCAGGGGCTGGTATGAACACTGAAGCTTTCTTT
V gene: TRBV7-9
clone size: -
D gene: -
J gene: TRBJ1-1

CDR3 protein: CASTKGAGQETQYF
CDR3 DNA: TGTGCCAGCACTAAAGGGGCGGGCCAAGAGACCCAGTACTTC
V gene: TRBV9
clone size: -
D gene: -
J gene: TRBJ2-5

CDR3 protein: CASRRRGDGDTQYF
CDR3 DNA: TGCGCCAGCAGGAGGAGAGGGGACGGAGATACGCAGTATTTT
V gene: TRBV5-1
clone size: few
D gene: -
J gene: TRBJ2-3

CDR3 protein: CASSEGAGQAFF
CDR3 DNA: TGTGCCAGCAGTGAGGGGGCAGGGCAAGCTTTCTTT
V gene: TRBV25-1
clone size: few
D gene: -
J gene: TRBJ1-1

CDR3 protein: CASSKLAGLGRGIQYF
CDR3 DNA: TGTGCCAGCAGTAAACTAGCAGGCCTCGGCCGGGGCATTCAGTACTTC
V gene: TRBV12-3/TRBV12-4
clone size: -
D gene: -
J gene: TRBJ2-4

CDR3 protein: CASSHWDGATYEQYF
CDR3 DNA: TGTGCCAGCAGCCACTGGGACGGGGCAACCTACGAGCAGTACTTC
V gene: TRBV6-2/TRBV6-3
clone size: many
D gene: -
J gene: TRBJ2-7

CDR3 protein: CASSLQGSTDTQYF
CDR3 DNA: TGCGCCAGCAGCTTGCAAGGTAGCACAGATACGCAGTATTTT
V gene: TRBV5-1
clone size: many
D gene: -
J gene: TRBJ2-3

CDR3 protein: CASRTEGLAGPGAPDTQYF
CDR3 DNA: TGTGCCAGCAGAACAGAAGGACTAGCGGGACCGGGGGCCCCAGATACGCAGTATTTT
V gene: TRBV7-2
clone size: -
D gene: TRBD2
J gene: TRBJ2-3

CDR3 protein: CASSLVPGDRGQGNVNTEAFF
CDR3 DNA: TGCGCCAGCAGCTTGGTTCCGGGGGACAGGGGGCAAGGAAACGTGAACACTGAAGCTTTCTTT
V gene: TRBV5-1
clone size: many
D gene: TRBD1
J gene: TRBJ1-1

CDR3 protein: CASSLRAGLSTDTQYF
CDR3 DNA: TGTGCCAGCAGTTTAAGGGCAGGCCTCAGCACAGATACGCAGTATTTT
V gene: TRBV12-3/TRBV12-4
clone size: -
D gene: -
J gene: TRBJ2-3

CDR3 protein: CASARVQGDHNEQFF
CDR3 DNA: TGTGCCAGCGCCCGGGTACAGGGGGATCACAATGAGCAGTTCTTC
V gene: TRBV6-5
clone size: many
D gene: TRBD1
J gene: TRBJ2-1

CDR3 protein: CASSQAGLAGNNEQFF
CDR3 DNA: TGTGCCAGCAGCCAAGCAGGACTAGCGGGGAACAATGAGCAGTTCTTC
V gene: TRBV3-1
clone size: many
D gene: TRBD2
J gene: TRBJ2-1

CDR3 protein: CSARLAGGTNEQYF
CDR3 DNA: TGCAGTGCTAGACTAGCGGGGGGGACCAATGAGCAGTACTTC
V gene: TRBV20-1
clone size: -
D gene: TRBD2
J gene: TRBJ2-7

CDR3 protein: CASRPASGGEQYF
CDR3 DNA: TGTGCCAGCAGACCGGCTAGCGGGGGCGAGCAGTACTTC
V gene: TRBV5-6
clone size: many
D gene: TRBD2
J gene: TRBJ2-7

CDR3 protein: CASSSGTGGTKLFF
CDR3 DNA: TGTGCCAGCAGTTCCGGGACAGGGGGCACTAAACTGTTTTTT
V gene: TRBV6-6
clone size: many
D gene: TRBD1
J gene: TRBJ1-4

CDR3 protein: CASSQAWGSARTQYF
CDR3 DNA: TGTGCCAGCAGCCAAGCATGGGGGTCCGCCAGGACCCAGTACTTC
V gene: TRBV3-1
clone size: many
D gene: -
J gene: TRBJ2-5

CDR3 protein: CASSQRGGGSYNEQFF
CDR3 DNA: TGTGCCAGCAGCCAGAGGGGGGGAGGATCCTACAATGAGCAGTTCTTC
V gene: TRBV12-3/TRBV12-4
clone size: many
D gene: -
J gene: TRBJ2-1

CDR3 protein: CASSRGGPTYEQYF
CDR3 DNA: TGTGCCAGCAGTCGGGGGGGGCCTACCTACGAGCAGTACTTC
V gene: TRBV12-3/TRBV12-4
clone size: many
D gene: TRBD2
J gene: TRBJ2-7

CDR3 protein: CRAPDRKTSGGRPDTQYF
CDR3 DNA: TGCCGTGCCCCGGACAGGAAGACTAGCGGGGGTCGCCCAGATACGCAGTATTTT
V gene: TRBV20-1
clone size: few
D gene: TRBD2
J gene: TRBJ2-3

CDR3 protein: CASSLGETGLDTQYF
CDR3 DNA: TGTGCCAGCAGCTTAGGAGAGACAGGACTAGATACGCAGTATTTT
V gene: TRBV7-2
clone size: many
D gene: -
J gene: TRBJ2-3

CDR3 protein: CASSFLGAGSNYGYTF
CDR3 DNA: TGTGCCAGCAGCTTCCTGGGGGCAGGGAGCAACTATGGCTACACCTTC
V gene: TRBV14
clone size: few
D gene: -
J gene: TRBJ1-2

CDR3 protein: CSARDQKTGSHGNTIYF
CDR3 DNA: TGCAGTGCTAGAGACCAAAAGACAGGGAGTCATGGAAACACCATATATTTT
V gene: TRBV20-1
clone size: -
D gene: TRBD1
J gene: TRBJ1-3